This TCR beta chain comes out of a study of blood T cell repertoires in COVID-19. Turning to the study itself: Samples representing acute and convalescent COVID-19 were sourced from the United States, Italy and Spain. PBMCs, B-cell-depleted T cells, or T cells were the source of the cDNA or gDNA that made up the material.

Original data processing: Amplification from reference gene primers served as the basis for estimated nucleated cell counts. Repertoires were generated with immunoSEQ multiplex PCR, while TCRdb's copy carries only in-frame clones and drops some. V and J calls and clone size come straight from that table; D and trimming were deduced from the DNA. The sample has about 140,000 clones; about 85% are singletons. This CDR3 is built from 18 residues. V lost 5 bases to trimming and J lost 1 base; unmatched junction nucleotides: 13. Germline CDR1 reads LNHDA; CDR2 reads SQIVND (reference sequence). The sequence came from a human donor in a cohort sampled during active COVID-19. This chain uses TRBV19 with TRBJ1-1; 10 nucleotides line up with TRBD1. Material: peripheral blood. The CDR3 is CASSSRFKDRGTNTEAFF. The CDR3 region has the DNA TGTGCCAGTAGTTCCCGATTTAAGGACAGGGGGACGAACACTGAAGCTTTCTTT.